The 19 T cell receptor beta chains reported below all come from one sample, sequenced in a study of blood T cell repertoires in COVID-19. Generated by immunoSEQ multiplex PCR, the TCRdb table keeps only in-frame clones and is missing some. In the table there are some 66,000 clones, over 80% of which are singletons. Sequencing was done on a sample of peripheral blood. These receptor sequences come from a human donor in a cohort sampled during active COVID-19.

The V gene is TRBV11-2, the J gene TRBJ2-3; 10 nucleotides line up with TRBD2. Germline values: CDR1 SGHAT, CDR2 FQNNGV. This CDR3 spans 14 amino acids. The junction had 3 bases not matched to a gene; V was cut back by 3 bases and J by 6 bases. In DNA form, the CDR3 reads TGTGCCAGCAGCTTCACTAGCGGGGCTGATACGCAGTATTTT. This gives the protein CASSFTSGADTQYF. Full variable domain (outside the CDR3, taken from reference TRBV11-2 and TRBJ2-3): EAGVAQSPRYKIIEKRQSVAFWCNPISGHATLYWYQQILGQGPKLLIQFQNNGVVDDSQLPKDRFSAERLKGVDSTLKIQPAKLEDSAVYLCASSFTSGADTQYFGPGTRLTVL.

The CDR3 reads CSARSNEKLFF. The CDR3, as DNA: TGCAGTGCTAGGAGCAATGAAAAACTGTTTTTT. This sequence joins TRBV20-1 and TRBJ1-4; D uncertain. In germline, CDR1 is DFQATT, CDR2 SNEGSKA (reference sequence). This CDR3 has 11 residues. The V and J ends lost 3 bases and 5 bases respectively, with 4 bases between them.

This chain connects TRBV11-3 to TRBJ2-3; 8 bases are shared with TRBD1. This CDR3 is built from 15 residues. J gave up 4 bases and V 1 base, and 4 bases lay outside the gene matches. Per germline, CDR1 SGHNT and CDR2 YENEEA. CDR3 sequence: CASSLGQGAPDTQYF. The CDR3 bases are TGTGCCAGCAGCTTAGGTCAGGGGGCCCCAGATACGCAGTATTTT.

V usage is TRBV19 and J usage is TRBJ2-1; tentative D call: TRBD1 (6 bases). Trimming removed 5 bases at V and 8 bases at J, with 16 bases between. Germline CDR1 LNHDA, CDR2 SQIVND (reference sequence). This CDR3 is built from 14 residues. CDR3 amino acids: CASSRPGNRDEQFF. CDR3 in DNA: TGTGCCAGTAGTCGCCCAGGGAACAGGGATGAGCAGTTCTTC.

The V call is TRBV25-1, the J call TRBJ1-4; D possibly corresponds to TRBD1 (5 bases). Trimming took 1 base from V and 10 from J, leaving 13 bases between them. The CDR3 loop spans 14 amino acids. Germline CDR1 reads MGHDK; CDR2 reads SYGVNS. The CDR3: CASSESGTGRKLFF. CDR3 coding DNA: TGTGCCAGCAGTGAATCCGGCACAGGCCGAAAACTGTTTTTT.

This clone was counted only a few times. V gene TRBV6-2 or TRBV6-3 combines with J gene TRBJ2-1; 10 nucleotides agree with TRBD2. The germline V gene encodes CDR1 MNHEY and CDR2 SVGEGT. V was pared by 5 bases and J by 0 bases, with 16 bases of the junction left unmatched. The CDR3 sequence is 20 residues long. The CDR3 region is CASSRRSGGPEASSYNEQFF. For the CDR3, the DNA is TGTGCCAGCAGTCGTCGTAGCGGGGGGCCCGAAGCTAGCTCCTACAATGAGCAGTTCTTC.

The gene calls are TRBV28 and TRBJ2-1; 14 nucleotides match TRBD2. The CDR3 extends over 20 amino acids. Germline CDR1 MDHEN, CDR2 SYDVKM. After removal of 5 bases from V and 1 base from J, the junction contained 13 bases not matched to a gene. CDR3 DNA sequence: TGTGCCAGCAGTCCGCAGACACTGACTAGCGGGAGGGGTTCCTACAATGAGCAGTTCTTC. This translates into CASSPQTLTSGRGSYNEQFF.

The chain's CDR3 is CASSRDSSADTQYF. The CDR3 nucleotides are TGTGCCAGCAGTAGGGACTCCTCCGCAGATACGCAGTATTTT. This sequence joins TRBV2 and TRBJ2-3, with a weak D call TRBD2 (6 bases). Between the trimmed V and J ends, which lost 5 bases and 4 bases, there was a span of 13 bases. Germline CDR1 and CDR2: SNHLY and FYNNEI. The CDR3 is 14 amino acids.

This sequence joins TRBV5-1 and TRBJ2-1; 13 bases align to TRBD2. Germline values: CDR1 SGHRS, CDR2 YFSETQ. This CDR3 has 15 amino acids. Trimming cost V 1 base and J 10 bases; bases outside gene matches: 5. In nucleotides, the CDR3 is TGCGCCAGCAGCTTGACTAGCGGGGGGGCCAGGGAGCAGTTCTTC. Protein sequence: CASSLTSGGAREQFF.

V and J are TRBV4-2 and TRBJ2-3, with 10 bases identical to TRBD1. The germline V gene has CDR1 LGHNA and CDR2 YNFKEQ. The V and J ends lost 6 bases and 6 bases, in that order; junction bases with no gene match: 9. This CDR3 contains 15 residues. In nucleotides, the CDR3 is TGTGCCAGCAGTCACGGACAGGGGGAATCGGATACGCAGTATTTT. Encoded protein: CASSHGQGESDTQYF.

The chain recombines TRBV3-1 (or the pseudogene TRBV3-2) with TRBJ2-2, with D maybe TRBD2 (5 bases). V dropped 7 bases and J dropped 0 bases, with 18 bases sitting between them. The germline V gene has CDR1 LGHDT and CDR2 YNNKEL (reference sequence). This CDR3 contains 17 residues. This CDR3 is CASMGSLGLSNTGELFF. The CDR3 DNA sequence: TGTGCCAGCATGGGGTCTCTTGGACTTTCGAACACCGGGGAGCTGTTTTTT.

This chain links TRBV7-2 with TRBJ1-6; TRBD1 aligns across 8 bases. Germline V lookup: CDR1 SGHTA, CDR2 FQGNSA. The CDR3 totals 16 residues. V dropped 3 bases and J dropped 11; count of bases not matched to a gene: 12. DNA for the CDR3: TGTGCCAGCAGCTTGCTCCGGACAGGGCTTCGCCCACCCCTCCACTTT. It is translated as CASSLLRTGLRPPLHF.

The rearrangement uses TRBV28 and TRBJ1-5, with TRBD1 matching 7 bases. J gave up 0 bases and V 3 bases, and 5 bases lay outside the gene matches. Germline CDR1 MDHEN, CDR2 SYDVKM. This CDR3 has 16 amino acids. Here the CDR3 reads CASSFSTGSSNQPQHF. The DNA of the CDR3 is TGTGCCAGCAGTTTTTCGACAGGGAGTAGCAATCAGCCCCAGCATTTT.

The table lists this clone with a few counts. The chain uses TRBV5-1 and TRBJ1-1; 9 bases align to TRBD1. This CDR3 is built from 16 residues. Germline-derived CDR1 and CDR2 are SGHRS and YFSETQ. V lost 0 bases, J lost 9 bases, and 12 bases stayed unmatched. DNA of the CDR3: TGCGCCAGCAGCTTGGGACAGGGGGGAGTATTAGGGCAAGCTTTCTTT. Amino acid sequence: CASSLGQGGVLGQAFF.

The V gene is TRBV7-2, the J gene TRBJ1-4; 7 positions agree with TRBD1. CDR1 is SGHTA, CDR2 FQGNSA, per germline. This CDR3 spans 15 amino acids. The J segment lost 4 bases and the V segment lost 6 bases, leaving 8 bases of the junction unmatched. The CDR3 nucleotides are TGTGCCAGCAGGGGACCGGGACAGAGTAATGAAAAACTGTTTTTT. Protein sequence: CASRGPGQSNEKLFF. The full variable domain, in which reference TRBV7-2 and TRBJ1-4 provide the parts outside the CDR3, is GAGVSQSPSNKVTEKGKDVELRCDPISGHTALYWYRQSLGQGLEFLIYFQGNSAPDKSGLPSDRFSAERTGGSVSTLTIQRTQQEDSAVYLCASRGPGQSNEKLFFGSGTQLSVL.

The rearrangement links TRBV2 to TRBJ1-5, with no clear D. V gave up 4 bases and J gave up 8 bases, with 9 bases separating them. Germline V gene data show CDR1 as SNHLY and CDR2 as FYNNEI. This CDR3 is built from 12 residues. This CDR3 reads CASSGPREPQHF. The CDR3, as DNA: TGTGCCAGCAGTGGACCCCGGGAGCCCCAGCATTTT.

The chain carries TRBV7-2 and TRBJ2-5, with 9 bases lining up with TRBD2. With 4 bases clipped from V and 3 bases from J, the junction kept 3 bases outside the gene matches. In germline, CDR1 is SGHTA, CDR2 FQGNSA. The CDR3 is 14 residues long. Here the CDR3 DNA reads TGTGCCAGCAGCTCAGGACTAGCGAAAGAGACCCAGTACTTC. Protein product: CASSSGLAKETQYF.

The J gene is TRBJ2-1, the V gene TRBV7-2; a weak D match, TRBD2 (6 bases). Trimming took off 3 bases at V and 3 bases at J, with 12 bases between the two ends. The germline CDR1 and CDR2 sequences are SGHTA and FQGNSA. The CDR3 length is 15 residues. The CDR3 nucleotides read TGTGCCAGCAGCTTTTTGGGAGGATACTACAATGAGCAGTTCTTC. It codes for CASSFLGGYYNEQFF. Filled out from reference TRBV7-2 and TRBJ2-1, the complete variable domain reads GAGVSQSPSNKVTEKGKDVELRCDPISGHTALYWYRQSLGQGLEFLIYFQGNSAPDKSGLPSDRFSAERTGGSVSTLTIQRTQQEDSAVYLCASSFLGGYYNEQFFGPGTRLTVL.

This clone was counted a single time. This chain connects TRBV5-6 to TRBJ2-7, with D possibly TRBD1 on 6 matching bases. Germline V gene data show CDR1 as SGHDT and CDR2 as YYEEEE. The V end lost 1 base, the J end lost 9 bases, and 17 bases lay between the germline ends. CDR3 length: 14 residues. CDR3 amino acids: CASSLWQTRGAQYF. The CDR3 region has the DNA TGTGCCAGCAGCTTGTGGCAGACCAGGGGAGCGCAGTACTTC.